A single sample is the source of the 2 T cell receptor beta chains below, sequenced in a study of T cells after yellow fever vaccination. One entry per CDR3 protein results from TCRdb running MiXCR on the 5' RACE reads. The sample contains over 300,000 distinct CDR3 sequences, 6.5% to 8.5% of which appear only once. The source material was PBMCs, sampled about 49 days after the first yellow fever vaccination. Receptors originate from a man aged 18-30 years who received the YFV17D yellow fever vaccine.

This CDR3 is CASSKDGSYEQYF. The DNA for the CDR3 is TGTGCCAGCAGTAAGGACGGCTCCTACGAGCAGTACTTC. The V gene is TRBV6-1, the J gene TRBJ2-7; the D is unclear. Germline assignment: CDR1 MNHNS and CDR2 SASEGT. The V and J ends lost 5 bases and 0 bases respectively, with 8 bases between them. This CDR3 comprises 13 residues.

The CDR3 loop is CSARIQAGEAFF. CDR3 coding DNA: TGCAGTGCAAGGATACAGGCGGGTGAAGCTTTCTTT. V and J are TRBV20-1 and TRBJ1-1; D is possibly TRBD1 (5 bases). The V and J ends lost 6 bases and 7 bases respectively, with 15 bases between them. Per the germline V gene, CDR1 is DFQATT and CDR2 is SNEGSKA (reference sequence). The CDR3 covers 12 residues.